Described below is a single TCR beta chain sequence and its context. The CDR3 extends over 19 amino acids. The germline V gene encodes CDR1 MDHEN and CDR2 SYDVKM. V lost 5 bases to trimming and J lost 2 bases; unmatched junction nucleotides: 13. The record originates from a study of T cell repertoires in cytomegalovirus infection. TCRdb recomputed calls from the reads with MiXCR, one row per CDR3 protein. This table has 310,000 or so distinct CDR3 sequences, 15% to 20% appearing once. The source is a human donor in good health (CMV status not recorded). Some clones in this sample may be carry-over from other donors' samples. The source material was PBMCs. V gene TRBV28 combines with J gene TRBJ2-6, with 9 nucleotides matching TRBD1. CDR3 region: CASSPSGQGGSTGANVLTF. CDR3 DNA sequence: TGTGCCAGCAGTCCTTCGGGACAGGGTGGATCGACTGGGGCCAACGTCCTGACTTTC.